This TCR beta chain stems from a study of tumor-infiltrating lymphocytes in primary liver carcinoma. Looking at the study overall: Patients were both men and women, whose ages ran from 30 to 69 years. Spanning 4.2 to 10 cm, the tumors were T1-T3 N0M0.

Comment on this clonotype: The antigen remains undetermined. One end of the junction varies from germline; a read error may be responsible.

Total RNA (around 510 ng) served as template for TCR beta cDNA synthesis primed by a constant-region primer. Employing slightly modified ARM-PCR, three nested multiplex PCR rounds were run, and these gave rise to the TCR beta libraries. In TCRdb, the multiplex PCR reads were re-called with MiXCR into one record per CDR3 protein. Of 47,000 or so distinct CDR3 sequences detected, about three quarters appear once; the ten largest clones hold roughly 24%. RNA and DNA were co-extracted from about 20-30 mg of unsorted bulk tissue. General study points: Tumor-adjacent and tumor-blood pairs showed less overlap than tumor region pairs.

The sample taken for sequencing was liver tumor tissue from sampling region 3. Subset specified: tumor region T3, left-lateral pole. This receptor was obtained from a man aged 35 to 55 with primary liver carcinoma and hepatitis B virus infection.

CDR3 loop: CASDQGAGNNIYF. CDR3 coding DNA: TGTGCCTCAGACCAGGGAGCCGGAAACAACATATATTTT. The chain combines TRBV11-2 with TRBJ1-3, with D perhaps TRBD1 (5 bases). CDR1 and CDR2 from the germline V gene are SGHAT and FQNNGV. This CDR3 contains 13 residues.